The 26 T cell receptor beta chains below were found in one sample sequenced in a study of cytomegalovirus exposure and HLA in healthy donors. PCR primers comprised 60 Vbeta and 13 Jbeta primers. Sequenced by immunoSEQ multiplex PCR; TCRdb stores in-frame clones only, minus some. The repertoire holds about 120,000 clones, with roughly 70% as singletons. Source material: PBMCs. These receptors were taken from a woman younger than 30 in good health and CMV-seronegative.

For this clone: Other DNA sequences from this sample encode an identical CDR3 as well. The genes are TRBV6-1 and TRBJ2-5, with TRBD2 matching 8 bases. J was trimmed by 0 bases and V by 7 bases; bases with no gene match: 7. Germline CDR1 is MNHNS and CDR2 is SASEGT. CDR3 length: 15 residues. As DNA, the CDR3 is TGTGCCAGCAACCGACTAGCGTCAAACCAAGAGACCCAGTACTTC. Residues: CASNRLASNQETQYF.

The chain has TRBV9 and TRBJ1-1, with TRBD1 matching over 8 bases. Germline CDR1 and CDR2: SGDLS and YYNGEE. V was pared by 3 bases and J by 0 bases, with 4 bases of the junction left unmatched. This CDR3 spans 15 amino acids. This CDR3 is CASSATGDLNTEAFF. In DNA form, the CDR3 reads TGTGCCAGCAGCGCGACAGGGGATTTGAACACTGAAGCTTTCTTT.

The chain joins TRBV5-1 to TRBJ2-1; tentatively, D is TRBD2 (6 bases). Per germline, CDR1 SGHRS and CDR2 YFSETQ. The CDR3 has 14 amino acids. The V gene lost 4 bases and the J gene lost 0 bases, with 8 bases spanning the gap. The CDR3 loop is CASSGGISYNEQFF. CDR3 coding DNA: TGCGCCAGCAGCGGGGGGATCTCCTACAATGAGCAGTTCTTC.

The chain is built from TRBV5-1 and TRBJ2-7; perhaps TRBD1 as D (6 bases). Deletions cut 4 bases from V and 6 bases from J, with 17 bases between. Germline V gives CDR1 SGHRS, CDR2 YFSETQ. The CDR3 loop spans 14 amino acids. In nucleotides, the CDR3 is TGCGCCAGCAGCCTAGGGACCGAAGGGGGCGAGCAGTACTTC. This gives the protein CASSLGTEGGEQYF.

This clone was recorded a few times. The CDR3: CASRGQGRSNYGYTF. DNA of the CDR3: TGTGCCAGCCGAGGACAGGGGCGATCGAACTATGGCTACACCTTC. The rearrangement links TRBV6-5 to TRBJ1-2, with TRBD1 identical over 9 bases. The CDR3 is 15 amino acids. Germline-derived CDR1 and CDR2 are MNHEY and SVGAGI. V lost 8 bases, J lost 2 bases, and 9 bases stayed unmatched.

The CDR3: CASRQGRVYGYTF. Here the CDR3 DNA reads TGTGCCAGTCGACAGGGGAGGGTCTATGGCTACACCTTC. J is TRBJ1-2 and V is TRBV19, with TRBD1 identical over 8 bases. The V segment lost 8 bases and the J segment 4 bases; nucleotides outside the gene matches: 6. Per germline, CDR1 LNHDA and CDR2 SQIVND (reference sequence). The CDR3 length is 13 residues.

This rearrangement joins TRBV6-1 to TRBJ1-6; 8 positions match TRBD1. V was clipped by 5 bases and J by 7 bases; unmatched bases: 4. CDR1 MNHNS and CDR2 SASEGT come from the germline V gene. CDR3 length equals 14 residues. In DNA form, the CDR3 reads TGTGCCAGCAGTCTACAGGGGGGAAATTCACCCCTCCACTTT. Translation: CASSLQGGNSPLHF.

V is TRBV2 and J is TRBJ2-2; possible D gene TRBD1, 5 bases. The CDR3 sequence is 13 residues long. The ends were cut back, 8 bases at V and 5 bases at J, with 12 bases in the middle. CDR1 is SNHLY, CDR2 FYNNEI, per germline. DNA for the CDR3: TGTGCCAGCGGTGGCAGGGCTACCGGGGAGCTGTTTTTT. Its translation is CASGGRATGELFF.

The chain combines TRBV6-1 with TRBJ1-2, with 7 bases lining up with TRBD1. The V gene's germline CDR1 is MNHNS and CDR2 SASEGT. After removal of 5 bases from V and 7 bases from J, the junction contained 10 bases not matched to a gene. The CDR3 consists of 14 residues. The CDR3 DNA reads as TGTGCCAGCAGTTTGACAGGGATCGAGGGTGGCTACACCTTC. This encodes CASSLTGIEGGYTF.

CDR3 DNA sequence: TGTGCCAGCAGCTTATTCCCCCCACCTCAGAGCGACGAGCAGTACTTC. Its translation: CASSLFPPPQSDEQYF. This chain links TRBV7-9 with TRBJ2-7; D is unclear. The germline V and J ends were trimmed by 2 bases and 5 bases, with 19 bases remaining between them. Germline-derived CDR1 and CDR2 are SEHNR and FQNEAQ (reference sequence). This CDR3 region has 16 residues.

The chain employs TRBV6-5 and TRBJ2-7; 11 bases match TRBD2. The V and J ends lost 8 bases and 4 bases, in that order; junction bases with no gene match: 7. The germline CDR1 and CDR2 sequences are MNHEY and SVGAGI. This CDR3 contains 14 residues. CDR3 amino acids: CASRRLAGLYEQYF. The DNA of the CDR3 is TGTGCCAGCCGAAGACTAGCGGGGTTATACGAGCAGTACTTC.

This clone showed up just once. The V call is TRBV5-6, the J call TRBJ2-7; D possibly corresponds to TRBD1 (6 bases). V was pared by 2 bases and J by 7 bases, with 13 bases between. Germline V CDR1 and CDR2: SGHDT, YYEEEE. There are 13 residues in the CDR3. CDR3 coding DNA: TGTGCCAGCAGCTTTCGACAGGCGTGGGAGCAGTACTTC. This translates into CASSFRQAWEQYF.

The gene calls are TRBV11-3 and TRBJ2-1; TRBD1 aligns across 9 bases. In germline, CDR1 is SGHNT, CDR2 YENEEA. J was trimmed by 0 bases and V by 5 bases; bases with no gene match: 8. The CDR3 totals 17 residues. CDR3 bases: TGTGCCAGCAGCCGCTACCCGGGACAGGGCTCCTACAATGAGCAGTTCTTC. Its protein is CASSRYPGQGSYNEQFF. The full variable domain, rest sourced from reference TRBV11-3 and TRBJ2-1, is EAGVVQSPRYKIIEKKQPVAFWCNPISGHNTLYWYLQNLGQGPELLIRYENEEAVDDSQLPKDRFSAERLKGVDSTLKIQPAELGDSAVYLCASSRYPGQGSYNEQFFGPGTRLTVL.

This chain uses TRBV28 with TRBJ1-5, with a weak D call TRBD1 (6 bases). The CDR3 spans 14 residues. Germline values: CDR1 MDHEN, CDR2 SYDVKM. V was pared by 5 bases and J by 4 bases, with 12 bases between. CDR3 coding DNA: TGTGCCAGCAGTAATGGACAGACAAATCAGCCCCAGCATTTT. Its translation: CASSNGQTNQPQHF.

A single count supports this clone. The chain combines TRBV19 with TRBJ2-7; a weak D match, TRBD1 (6 bases). From germline, CDR1 is LNHDA and CDR2 SQIVND (reference sequence). This CDR3 is 16 amino acids long. Trimming removed 2 bases from V and 2 bases from J, with 16 bases in between. CDR3 nucleotides: TGTGCCAGTAGTATACGACCCGGGACACCAACCTACGAGCAGTACTTC. Translation: CASSIRPGTPTYEQYF.

The V call is TRBV29-1, the J call TRBJ2-2; possible D gene TRBD2, 6 bases. The ends were cut back, 6 bases at V and 2 bases at J, with 13 bases in the middle. The CDR3 covers 14 residues. Germline V lookup: CDR1 SQVTM, CDR2 ANQGSEA. CDR3: CSVSGTQNTGELFF. For the CDR3, the DNA is TGCAGCGTCTCCGGGACTCAAAACACCGGGGAGCTGTTTTTT.

V usage is TRBV6-1 and J usage is TRBJ2-7; perhaps TRBD2 as D (5 bases). The CDR3 runs 13 residues. The germline CDR1 and CDR2 sequences are MNHNS and SASEGT. The V and J ends lost 8 bases and 7 bases respectively, with 18 bases between them. The CDR3 sequence: CASAGIGVLEQYF. The CDR3, as DNA: TGTGCCAGCGCCGGGATAGGAGTATTAGAGCAGTACTTC.

V gene TRBV5-6 combines with J gene TRBJ2-7, with TRBD1 matching over 12 bases. The germline V gene encodes CDR1 SGHDT and CDR2 YYEEEE. J lost 6 bases, V lost 5 bases, and 6 bases had no gene match. There are 14 residues in the CDR3. In nucleotides, the CDR3 is TGTGCCAGCAGTTACCGGGACAGGGGGCCCGAGCAGTACTTC. It encodes CASSYRDRGPEQYF.

This CDR3 is CASSQTQGVPDTQYF. Written as DNA, the CDR3 is TGCGCCAGCAGCCAAACACAGGGGGTCCCAGATACGCAGTATTTT. The rearrangement uses TRBV4-1 and TRBJ2-3, with 8 bases identical to TRBD1. The germline V gene encodes CDR1 MGHRA and CDR2 YSYEKL. J lost 4 bases, V lost 2 bases, and 5 bases had no gene match. CDR3 length equals 15 residues.

The chain joins TRBV6-4 to TRBJ1-5, with 8 nucleotides matching TRBD1. CDR1 MRHNA and CDR2 SNTAGT come from the germline V gene. This CDR3 is 14 amino acids long. V gave up 4 bases and J gave up 6 bases; unmatched junction bases: 5. The CDR3 spells CASSAGGESQPQHF. The CDR3 region has the DNA TGTGCCAGCAGTGCAGGGGGCGAAAGTCAGCCCCAGCATTTT.

This chain connects TRBV15 to TRBJ2-5; 8 positions agree with TRBD2. J was trimmed by 3 bases and V by 0 bases; bases with no gene match: 6. This CDR3 region has 16 residues. CDR1 is LNHNV, CDR2 YYDKDF, per germline (reference sequence). DNA of the CDR3: TGTGCCACCAGCAGAGAGGTTAGCGGGGTTGAAGAGACCCAGTACTTC. Residues: CATSREVSGVEETQYF. Full variable domain (remainder filled in from reference TRBV15 and TRBJ2-5): DAMVIQNPRYQVTQFGKPVTLSCSQTLNHNVMYWYQQKSSQAPKLLFHYYDKDFNNEADTPDNFQSRRPNTSFCFLDIRSPGLGDTAMYLCATSREVSGVEETQYFGPGTRLLVL.

The CDR3 bases are TGCGCCAGCGGACGACAGGGGGGCTTCGACGAGCAGTACTTC. Its protein product is CASGRQGGFDEQYF. This chain connects TRBV5-1 to TRBJ2-7, with TRBD1 identical over 9 bases. The germline V gene has CDR1 SGHRS and CDR2 YFSETQ. V gave up 7 bases and J gave up 5 bases; unmatched junction bases: 10. This CDR3 has 14 residues. Full variable domain (missing parts from reference TRBV5-1 and TRBJ2-7): KAGVTQTPRYLIKTRGQQVTLSCSPISGHRSVSWYQQTPGQGLQFLFEYFSETQRNKGNFPGRFSGRQFSNSRSEMNVSTLELGDSALYLCASGRQGGFDEQYFGPGTRLTVT.

The rearrangement links TRBV5-8 to TRBJ1-5; D remains unclear. V was cut by 0 bases and J by 4 bases, with 8 bases left in between. The germline V gene has CDR1 SGHTS and CDR2 YDEGEE. This CDR3 comprises 14 residues. In DNA, the CDR3 is TGTGCCAGCAGCTTGGATCCAGGTAATCAGCCCCAGCATTTT. This translates into CASSLDPGNQPQHF.

This clone has only a few counts. The rearrangement uses TRBV4-1 and TRBJ2-1, with 9 bases that match TRBD2. From germline, CDR1 is MGHRA and CDR2 YSYEKL. This CDR3 is built from 17 residues. The V gene end was trimmed by 5 bases and the J gene end by 0 bases; junction bases not matched to a gene: 8. The CDR3 DNA follows: TGCGCCAGCAGCTTGACGGAGCGGGGGGCCTCCTACAATGAGCAGTTCTTC. Encoded protein: CASSLTERGASYNEQFF.

The V and J genes are TRBV30 and TRBJ1-4; 10 bases line up with TRBD1. V shed 4 bases, J shed 5 bases, and the junction held 4 bases outside the gene matches. Germline values: CDR1 GTSNPN, CDR2 SVGIG (reference sequence). This CDR3 is 14 amino acids long. The CDR3 loop is CAWNGDRGNEKLFF. The DNA of the CDR3 is TGTGCCTGGAATGGGGACAGGGGAAATGAAAAACTGTTTTTT.

This chain links TRBV5-8 with TRBJ1-5, with no clear D. This CDR3 spans 15 amino acids. V lost 4 bases and J 4 bases, leaving 15 bases between the germline ends. CDR1 and CDR2 (germline): SGHTS, YDEGEE. In nucleotides, the CDR3 is TGTGCCAGCAGCCATCTCGAGGTCTCTAATCAGCCCCAGCATTTT. Translating gives CASSHLEVSNQPQHF.